This TCR beta chain was captured by sequencing in a study of T-cell memory formation after mild COVID-19. General study results and limits: For contracting clones, CD4+ ones sat mainly in CM and EM, CD8+ in EMRA.

There are 14 residues in the CDR3. TCRdb called the 5' RACE reads again in MiXCR, with one record for every CDR3 protein. The table lists around 340,000 distinct CDR3 sequences, under 15% of them singletons. As for this clonotype: Its antigen remains unknown.

The sequence was obtained from a man aged 18 to 35 who had mild COVID-19 (a few samples of this study predate the infection). Cell type and time point are not known. This rearrangement joins TRBV12-1 to TRBJ2-3; the table's D call TRBD1 went unverified against the DNA. TRBV12-1 is a listed pseudogene. Sequencing was performed on PBMCs or a T cell subset sorted from them (not recorded which). This chain's CDR3 is CASSFAGARDTQYF. The CDR3 nucleotides read TGTGCCAGCAGCTTTGCGGGGGCAAGAGATACGCAGTATTTT.